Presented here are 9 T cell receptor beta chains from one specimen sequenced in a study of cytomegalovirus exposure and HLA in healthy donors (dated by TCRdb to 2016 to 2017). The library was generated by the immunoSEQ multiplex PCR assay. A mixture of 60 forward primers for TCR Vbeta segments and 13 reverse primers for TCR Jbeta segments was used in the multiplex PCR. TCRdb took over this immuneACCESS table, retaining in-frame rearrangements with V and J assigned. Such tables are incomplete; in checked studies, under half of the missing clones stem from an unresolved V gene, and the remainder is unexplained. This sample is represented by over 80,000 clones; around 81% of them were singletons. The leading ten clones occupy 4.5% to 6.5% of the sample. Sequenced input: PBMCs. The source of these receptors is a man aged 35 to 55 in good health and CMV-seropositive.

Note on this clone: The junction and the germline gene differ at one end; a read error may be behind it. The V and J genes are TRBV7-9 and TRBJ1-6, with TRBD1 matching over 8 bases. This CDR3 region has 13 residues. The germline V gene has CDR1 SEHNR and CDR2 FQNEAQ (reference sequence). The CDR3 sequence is CSSSLGQDSPLHF. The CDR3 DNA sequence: TGTTCCAGCAGCTTGGGACAGGATTCACCCCTCCACTTT.

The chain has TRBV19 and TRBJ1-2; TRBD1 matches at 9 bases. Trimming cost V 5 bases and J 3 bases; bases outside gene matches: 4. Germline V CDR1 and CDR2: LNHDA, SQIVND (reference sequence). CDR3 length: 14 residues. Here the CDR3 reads CASSPDRGDYGYTF. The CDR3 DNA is TGTGCCAGTAGTCCTGACAGGGGGGACTATGGCTACACCTTC.

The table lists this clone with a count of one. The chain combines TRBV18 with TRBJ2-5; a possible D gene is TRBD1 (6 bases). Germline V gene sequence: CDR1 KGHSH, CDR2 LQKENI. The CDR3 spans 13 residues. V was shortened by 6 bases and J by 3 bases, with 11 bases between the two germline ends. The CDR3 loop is CASSTGNKETQYF. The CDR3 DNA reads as TGTGCCAGCTCTACAGGGAACAAAGAGACCCAGTACTTC.

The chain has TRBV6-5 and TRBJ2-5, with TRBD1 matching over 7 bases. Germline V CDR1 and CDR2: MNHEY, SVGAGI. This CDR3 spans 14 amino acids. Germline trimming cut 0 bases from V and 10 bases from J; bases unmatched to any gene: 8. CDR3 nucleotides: TGTGCCAGCAGTTACTCGGACAGGATGAGGGGCCAGTACTTC. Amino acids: CASSYSDRMRGQYF.

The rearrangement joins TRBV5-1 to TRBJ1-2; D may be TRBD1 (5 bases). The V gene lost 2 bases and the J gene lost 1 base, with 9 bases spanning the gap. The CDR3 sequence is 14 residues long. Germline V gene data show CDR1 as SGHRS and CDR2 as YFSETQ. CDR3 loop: CASSFGQINYGYTF. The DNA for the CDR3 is TGCGCCAGCAGCTTTGGACAAATTAACTATGGCTACACCTTC. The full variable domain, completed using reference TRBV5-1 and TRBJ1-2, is KAGVTQTPRYLIKTRGQQVTLSCSPISGHRSVSWYQQTPGQGLQFLFEYFSETQRNKGNFPGRFSGRQFSNSRSEMNVSTLELGDSALYLCASSFGQINYGYTFGSGTRLTVV.

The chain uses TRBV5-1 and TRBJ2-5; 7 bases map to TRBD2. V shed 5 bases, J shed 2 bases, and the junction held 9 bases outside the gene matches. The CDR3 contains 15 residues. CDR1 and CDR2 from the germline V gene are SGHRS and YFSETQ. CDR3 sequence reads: CASRGGASRQETQYF. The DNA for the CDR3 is TGCGCCAGCAGGGGAGGGGCCAGCAGACAAGAGACCCAGTACTTC.

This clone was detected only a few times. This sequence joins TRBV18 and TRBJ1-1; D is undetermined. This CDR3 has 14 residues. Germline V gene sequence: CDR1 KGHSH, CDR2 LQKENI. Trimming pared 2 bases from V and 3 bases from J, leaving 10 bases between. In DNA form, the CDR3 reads TGTGCCAGCTCACCAAACAGTATCTACACTGAAGCTTTCTTT. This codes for CASSPNSIYTEAFF.

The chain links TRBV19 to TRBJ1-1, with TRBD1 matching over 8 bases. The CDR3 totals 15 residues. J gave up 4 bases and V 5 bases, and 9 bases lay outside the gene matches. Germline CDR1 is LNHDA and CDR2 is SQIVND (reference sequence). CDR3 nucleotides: TGTGCCAGTAGTTCCGACAGGGGCGGCGGCACTGAAGCTTTCTTT. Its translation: CASSSDRGGGTEAFF.

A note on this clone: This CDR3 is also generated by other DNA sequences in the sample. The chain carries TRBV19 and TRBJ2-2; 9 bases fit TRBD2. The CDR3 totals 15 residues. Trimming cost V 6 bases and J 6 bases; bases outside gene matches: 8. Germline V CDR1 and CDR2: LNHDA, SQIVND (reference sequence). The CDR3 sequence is CASRGRGGRAGELFF. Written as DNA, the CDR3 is TGTGCCAGTAGGGGGCGGGGGGGGCGAGCCGGGGAGCTGTTTTTT. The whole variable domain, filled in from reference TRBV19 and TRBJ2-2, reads DGGITQSPKYLFRKEGQNVTLSCEQNLNHDAMYWYRQDPGQGLRLIYYSQIVNDFQKGDIAEGYSVSREKKESFPLTVTSAQKNPTAFYLCASRGRGGRAGELFFGEGSRLTVL.